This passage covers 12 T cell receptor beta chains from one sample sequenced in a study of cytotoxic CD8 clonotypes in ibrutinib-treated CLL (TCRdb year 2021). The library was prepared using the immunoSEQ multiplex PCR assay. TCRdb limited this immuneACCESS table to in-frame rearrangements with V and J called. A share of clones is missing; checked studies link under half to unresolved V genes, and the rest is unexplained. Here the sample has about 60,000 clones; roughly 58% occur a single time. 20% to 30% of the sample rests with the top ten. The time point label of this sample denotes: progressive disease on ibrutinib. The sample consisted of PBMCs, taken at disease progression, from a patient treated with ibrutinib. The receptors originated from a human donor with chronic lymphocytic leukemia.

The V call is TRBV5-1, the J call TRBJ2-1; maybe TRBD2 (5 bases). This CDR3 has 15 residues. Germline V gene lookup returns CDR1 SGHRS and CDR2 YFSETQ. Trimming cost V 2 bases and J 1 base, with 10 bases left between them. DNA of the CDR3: TGCGCCAGCAGCTTCACGAGGGCATCCTACAATGAGCAGTTCTTC. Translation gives CASSFTRASYNEQFF. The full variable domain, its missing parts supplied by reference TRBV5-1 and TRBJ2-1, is KAGVTQTPRYLIKTRGQQVTLSCSPISGHRSVSWYQQTPGQGLQFLFEYFSETQRNKGNFPGRFSGRQFSNSRSEMNVSTLELGDSALYLCASSFTRASYNEQFFGPGTRLTVL.

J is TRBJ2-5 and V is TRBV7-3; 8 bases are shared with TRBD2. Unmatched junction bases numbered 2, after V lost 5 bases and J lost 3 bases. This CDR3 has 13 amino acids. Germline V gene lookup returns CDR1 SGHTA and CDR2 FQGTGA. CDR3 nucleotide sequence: TGTGCCAGCAGCCGTAGCGGGGAAGAGACCCAGTACTTC. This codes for CASSRSGEETQYF.

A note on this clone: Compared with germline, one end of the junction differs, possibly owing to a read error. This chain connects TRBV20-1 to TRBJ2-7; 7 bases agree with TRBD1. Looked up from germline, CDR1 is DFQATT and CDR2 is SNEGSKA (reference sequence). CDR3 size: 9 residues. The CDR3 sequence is CSVPGQLTF. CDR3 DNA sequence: TGCAGTGTACCGGGACAGCTAACTTTC.

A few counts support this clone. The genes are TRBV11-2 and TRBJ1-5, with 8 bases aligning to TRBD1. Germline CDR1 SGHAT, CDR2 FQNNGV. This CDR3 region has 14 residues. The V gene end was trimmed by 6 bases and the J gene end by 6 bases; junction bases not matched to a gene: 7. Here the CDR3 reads CASRLTGDGQPQHF. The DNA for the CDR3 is TGTGCCAGCAGGCTGACAGGGGACGGTCAGCCCCAGCATTTT. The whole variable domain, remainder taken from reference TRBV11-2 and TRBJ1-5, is EAGVAQSPRYKIIEKRQSVAFWCNPISGHATLYWYQQILGQGPKLLIQFQNNGVVDDSQLPKDRFSAERLKGVDSTLKIQPAKLEDSAVYLCASRLTGDGQPQHFGDGTRLSIL.

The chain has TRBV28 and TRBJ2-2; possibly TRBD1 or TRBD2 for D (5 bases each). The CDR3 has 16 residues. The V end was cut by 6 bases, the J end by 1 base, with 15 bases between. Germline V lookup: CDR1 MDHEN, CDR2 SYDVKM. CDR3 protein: CASRTSGTLNTGELFF. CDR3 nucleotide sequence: TGTGCCAGCAGGACATCCGGGACCTTGAACACCGGGGAGCTGTTTTTT.

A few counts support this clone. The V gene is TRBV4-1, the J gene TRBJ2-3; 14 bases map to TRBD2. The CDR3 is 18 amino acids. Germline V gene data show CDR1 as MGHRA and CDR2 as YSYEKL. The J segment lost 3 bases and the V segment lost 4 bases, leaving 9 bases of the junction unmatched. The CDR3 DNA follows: TGCGCCAGCAGCCGGAATCCGGGACTAGCGGGAGAGACAGATACGCAGTATTTT. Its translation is CASSRNPGLAGETDTQYF.

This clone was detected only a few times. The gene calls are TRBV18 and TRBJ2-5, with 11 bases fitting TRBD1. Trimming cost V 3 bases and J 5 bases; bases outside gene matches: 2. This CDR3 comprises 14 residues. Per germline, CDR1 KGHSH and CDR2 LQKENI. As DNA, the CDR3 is TGTGCCAGCTCACCGGACAGGGGGCTTGAGACCCAGTACTTC. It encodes CASSPDRGLETQYF.

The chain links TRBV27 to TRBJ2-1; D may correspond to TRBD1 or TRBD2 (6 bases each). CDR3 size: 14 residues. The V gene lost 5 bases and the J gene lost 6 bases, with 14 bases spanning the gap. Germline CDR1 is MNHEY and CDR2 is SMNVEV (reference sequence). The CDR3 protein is CASSGVGGGNEQFF. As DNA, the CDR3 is TGTGCCAGCAGTGGGGTAGGAGGGGGCAATGAGCAGTTCTTC.

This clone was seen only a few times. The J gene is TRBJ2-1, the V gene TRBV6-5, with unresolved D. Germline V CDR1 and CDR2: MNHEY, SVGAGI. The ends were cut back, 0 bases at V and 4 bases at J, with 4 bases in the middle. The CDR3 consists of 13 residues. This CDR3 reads CASSYSYYNEQFF. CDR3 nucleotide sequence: TGTGCCAGCAGTTACTCGTATTACAATGAGCAGTTCTTC.

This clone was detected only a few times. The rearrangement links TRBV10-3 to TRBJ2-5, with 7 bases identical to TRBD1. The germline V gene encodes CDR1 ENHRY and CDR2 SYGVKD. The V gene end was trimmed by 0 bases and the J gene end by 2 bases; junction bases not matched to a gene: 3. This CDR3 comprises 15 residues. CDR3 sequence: CAISESRGQQETQYF. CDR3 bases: TGTGCCATCAGTGAGTCGAGGGGACAGCAAGAGACCCAGTACTTC.

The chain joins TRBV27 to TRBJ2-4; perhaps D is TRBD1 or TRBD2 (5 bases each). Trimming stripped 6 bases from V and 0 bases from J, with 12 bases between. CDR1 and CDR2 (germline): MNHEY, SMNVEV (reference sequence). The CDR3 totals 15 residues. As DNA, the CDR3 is TGTGCCAGCAGCCGACGGGACCTAGCCAAAAACATTCAGTACTTC. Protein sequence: CASSRRDLAKNIQYF.

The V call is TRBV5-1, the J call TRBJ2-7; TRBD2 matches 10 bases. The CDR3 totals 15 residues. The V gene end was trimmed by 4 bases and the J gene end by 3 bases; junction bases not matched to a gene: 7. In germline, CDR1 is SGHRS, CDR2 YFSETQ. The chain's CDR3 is CASSVTSGSVYEQYF. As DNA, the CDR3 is TGCGCCAGCAGCGTGACTAGCGGGTCTGTCTACGAGCAGTACTTC.